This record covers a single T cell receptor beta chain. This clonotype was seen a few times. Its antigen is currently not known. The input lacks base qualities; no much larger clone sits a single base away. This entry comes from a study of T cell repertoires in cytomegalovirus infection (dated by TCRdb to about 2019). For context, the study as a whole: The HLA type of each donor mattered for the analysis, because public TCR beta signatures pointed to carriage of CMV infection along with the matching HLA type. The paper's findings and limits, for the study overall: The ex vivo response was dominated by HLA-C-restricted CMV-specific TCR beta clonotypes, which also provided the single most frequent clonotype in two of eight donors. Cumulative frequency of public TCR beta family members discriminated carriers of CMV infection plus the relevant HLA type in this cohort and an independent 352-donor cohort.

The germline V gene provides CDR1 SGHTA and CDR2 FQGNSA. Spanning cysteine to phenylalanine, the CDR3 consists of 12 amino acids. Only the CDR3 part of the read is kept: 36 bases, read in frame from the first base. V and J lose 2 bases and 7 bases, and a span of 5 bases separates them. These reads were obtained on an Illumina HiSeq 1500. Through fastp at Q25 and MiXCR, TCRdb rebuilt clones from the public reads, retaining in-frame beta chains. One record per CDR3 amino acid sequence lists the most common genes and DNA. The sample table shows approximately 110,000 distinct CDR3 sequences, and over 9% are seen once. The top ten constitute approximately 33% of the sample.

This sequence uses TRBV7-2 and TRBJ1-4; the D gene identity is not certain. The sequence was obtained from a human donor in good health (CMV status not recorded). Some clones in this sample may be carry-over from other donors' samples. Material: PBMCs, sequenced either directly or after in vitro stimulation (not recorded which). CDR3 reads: CASSLYSEKLFF. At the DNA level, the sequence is TGTGCCAGCAGCTTATACTCTGAAAAACTGTTTTTT.